Sequencing of this T cell receptor (beta chain) was carried out in a study of T cell repertoires in cytomegalovirus infection. Study-level information: The study used recently identified HLA-C-restricted and well-studied HLA-B-restricted CMV epitopes. Public TCR beta signatures indicated both CMV infection and matching HLA type.

This clonotype has more than one count but fewer than ten. Antigen specificity is unknown. Findings and limits, study-wide: Of the TCR beta families, the public ones yielded a cumulative frequency that identified carriers of CMV plus the relevant HLA.

MiXCR was run by TCRdb on the reads, yielding one entry per CDR3 protein. The data show 45,000 to 60,000 distinct CDR3 sequences, about a fifth seen once. V dropped 7 bases and J dropped 8 bases, with 9 bases sitting between them. CDR3 length equals 11 residues. Germline CDR1 MNHNY, CDR2 SVGAGI (reference sequence). Specimen: CD8+ T cells from cultured PBMCs, collected from culture after CMV antigen stimulation. The TCR was taken from a human donor in good health (CMV status not recorded). Some clones in this sample may be carry-over from other donors' samples. V usage is TRBV6-6 and J usage is TRBJ2-4; no clear D. The CDR3 nucleotides are TGTGCCAGCATCTTTAGACACATTCAGTACTTC. Amino acid sequence: CASIFRHIQYF.